The sequence of this T cell receptor beta chain was determined in a study of T-cell memory formation after mild COVID-19. The CDR3 is 13 residues long. Ten or more counts support this clonotype. One end of the junction does not line up with germline, which may come from a read error. TCRdb recomputed calls from the 5' RACE reads with MiXCR, one row per CDR3 protein. The sample holds about 340,000 distinct CDR3 sequences, more than 15% seen once. Specimen: PBMCs or a T cell subset sorted from them (not recorded which). The origin of this receptor is a man aged 18 to 29 who had mild COVID-19 (a few samples of this study predate the infection). Cell type and time point are not known. The chain uses TRBV12-3 or TRBV12-4 and TRBJ2-3, with a possible D match to TRBD1 (5 bases). CDR3 sequence reads: CASSLGRTDTQYF. In DNA, the CDR3 is TGCGCCAGCAGCTTGGGGCGCACAGATACGCAGTATTTT.